The entry below describes one T cell receptor beta chain. The entry originates in a study of control samples from healthy donors and cancer patients. Profiling relied on immunoSEQ multiplex PCR, and the TCRdb table lists in-frame clones only, not all of them. Of 50,000 or so clones listed, approximately 95% were seen once; the top ten hold about 1.1%. The CDR3 has 13 amino acids. CDR1 is MGHRA and CDR2 is YSYEKL in the germline V gene. Trimming took off 0 bases at V and 1 base at J, with 2 bases between the two ends. The V call is TRBV4-1, the J call TRBJ2-3; D ambiguous. The sequence came from a woman aged 18 to 35 in good health. Sequenced sample: blood. This chain's CDR3 is CASSQEGTDTQYF. The CDR3 nucleotides are TGCGCCAGCAGCCAAGAGGGCACAGATACGCAGTATTTT.